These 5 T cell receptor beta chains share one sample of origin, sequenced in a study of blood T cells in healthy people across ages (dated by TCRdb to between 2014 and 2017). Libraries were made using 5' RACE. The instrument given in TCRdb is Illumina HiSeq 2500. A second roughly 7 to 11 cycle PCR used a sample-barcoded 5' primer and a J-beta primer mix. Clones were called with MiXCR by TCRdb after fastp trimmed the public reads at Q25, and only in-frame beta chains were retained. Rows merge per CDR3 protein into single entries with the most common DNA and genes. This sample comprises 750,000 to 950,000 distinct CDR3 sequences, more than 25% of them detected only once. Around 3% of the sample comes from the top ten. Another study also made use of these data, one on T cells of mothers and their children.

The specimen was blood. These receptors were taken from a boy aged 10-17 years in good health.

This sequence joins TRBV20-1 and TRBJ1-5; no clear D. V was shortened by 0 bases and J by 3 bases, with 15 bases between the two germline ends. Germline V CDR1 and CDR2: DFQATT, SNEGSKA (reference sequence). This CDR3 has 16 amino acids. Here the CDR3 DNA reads TGCAGTGCTAGAGATTTTCGACTTCCCCCCAATCAGCCCCAGCATTTT. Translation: CSARDFRLPPNQPQHF.

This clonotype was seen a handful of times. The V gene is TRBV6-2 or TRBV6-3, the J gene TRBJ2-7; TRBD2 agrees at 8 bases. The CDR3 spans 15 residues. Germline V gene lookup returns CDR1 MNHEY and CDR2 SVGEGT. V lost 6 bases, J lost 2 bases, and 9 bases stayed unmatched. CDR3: CASRHAAGGTYEQYF. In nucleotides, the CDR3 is TGTGCCAGCAGGCACGCCGCGGGAGGAACCTACGAGCAGTACTTC.

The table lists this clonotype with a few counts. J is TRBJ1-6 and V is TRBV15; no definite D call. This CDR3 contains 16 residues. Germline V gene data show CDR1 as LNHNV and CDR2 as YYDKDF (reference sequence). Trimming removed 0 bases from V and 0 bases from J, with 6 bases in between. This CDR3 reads CATSRDPTSYNSPLHF. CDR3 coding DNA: TGTGCCACCAGCAGAGATCCGACCTCCTATAATTCACCCCTCCACTTT.

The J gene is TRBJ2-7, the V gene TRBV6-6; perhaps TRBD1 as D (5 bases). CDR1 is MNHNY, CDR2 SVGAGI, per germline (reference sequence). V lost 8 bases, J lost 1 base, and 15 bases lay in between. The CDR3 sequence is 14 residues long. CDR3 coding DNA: TGTGCCAGCCGGACATCCCTAGAATCCTACGAGCAGTACTTC. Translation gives CASRTSLESYEQYF.

CDR3 DNA: TGCAGCGTTGAAGATGAGACAGCTTTTCGCTACACCTTC. Encoded protein: CSVEDETAFRYTF. The chain joins TRBV29-1 to TRBJ1-2, with a possible D match to TRBD1 (5 bases). There are 13 residues in the CDR3. V lost 0 bases and J 9 bases, leaving 14 bases between the germline ends. Germline V gene lookup returns CDR1 SQVTM and CDR2 ANQGSEA. Full variable domain (missing parts from reference TRBV29-1 and TRBJ1-2): SAVISQKPSRDICQRGTSLTIQCQVDSQVTMMFWYRQQPGQSLTLIATANQGSEATYESGFVIDKFPISRPNLTFSTLTVSNMSPEDSSIYLCSVEDETAFRYTFGSGTRLTVV.